Each of the 23 T cell receptor beta chains below was sequenced from the same sample in a study of spatial heterogeneity in lung cancer. The study, taken as a whole, reports: Tumoral mutation counts were tracked by counts of expanded intratumoral alpha and beta TCRs.

TCRdb processed the 5' RACE reads anew with MiXCR; each CDR3 protein has one entry. The sample consists of over 6,000 distinct CDR3 sequences, 13% of them appearing once. Time point: sample taken at primary tumor resection. The antigens for these receptors are not known. Sample: lung tumor tissue, taken at surgery. These receptors originate from a male donor with early-stage non-small cell lung cancer.

The V call is TRBV6-1, the J call TRBJ2-1; 7 bases align to TRBD1. The CDR3 consists of 13 residues. From germline, CDR1 is MNHNS and CDR2 SASEGT. Unmatched junction bases numbered 5, after V lost 8 bases and J lost 4 bases. In nucleotides, the CDR3 is TGTGCCAGCCGGACAGGAGAATACAATGAGCAGTTCTTC. Its protein product is CASRTGEYNEQFF.

This clonotype rates as medium-sized. This sequence joins TRBV6-5 and TRBJ1-2, with D perhaps matching TRBD1 (6 bases). The CDR3 sequence is 13 residues long. Per germline, CDR1 MNHEY and CDR2 SVGAGI. V lost 5 bases and J lost 5, with 12 bases in between. CDR3 coding DNA: TGTGCCAGCAGTACCCGGACAGCTTATGGCTACACCTTC. Translated, it gives CASSTRTAYGYTF.

This clonotype showed up many times. The chain couples TRBV5-1 to TRBJ2-7, with 8 bases lining up with TRBD2. Germline V lookup: CDR1 SGHRS, CDR2 YFSETQ. The ends lost 3 bases at V and 2 bases at J; junction bases unmatched: 7. This CDR3 has 15 amino acids. CDR3 DNA: TGCGCCAGCAGCTGGGACGGGACTAGTACCTACGAGCAGTACTTC. This translates into CASSWDGTSTYEQYF. The variable domain in full, with the rest retrieved from reference TRBV5-1 and TRBJ2-7, is KAGVTQTPRYLIKTRGQQVTLSCSPISGHRSVSWYQQTPGQGLQFLFEYFSETQRNKGNFPGRFSGRQFSNSRSEMNVSTLELGDSALYLCASSWDGTSTYEQYFGPGTRLTVT.

This clonotype was recorded many times. The J gene is TRBJ1-5, the V gene TRBV6-1, with D perhaps TRBD1 (6 bases). The CDR3 is made up of 12 amino acids. The V gene's germline CDR1 is MNHNS and CDR2 SASEGT. V shed 7 bases and J shed 2 bases, with 6 bases lying between them. The CDR3 DNA sequence: TGTGCCAGCAAGGGGGGCAATCAGCCCCAGCATTTT. Protein sequence: CASKGGNQPQHF.

This clonotype was counted many times. The rearrangement joins TRBV30 to TRBJ1-5, with TRBD1 matching over 8 bases. This CDR3 spans 18 amino acids. The germline V gene has CDR1 GTSNPN and CDR2 SVGIG (reference sequence). The J segment lost 6 bases and the V segment lost 2 bases, leaving 18 bases of the junction unmatched. The CDR3 region is CAWSFWTGLGERVQPQHF. CDR3 nucleotide sequence: TGTGCCTGGAGTTTCTGGACAGGGCTGGGTGAGCGGGTTCAGCCCCAGCATTTT.

This clonotype was detected ten times or more. J is TRBJ2-5 and V is TRBV28, with D perhaps matching TRBD1 (6 bases). This CDR3 has 15 amino acids. Germline CDR1 is MDHEN and CDR2 is SYDVKM. V was trimmed by 2 bases and J by 4 bases, leaving 14 bases between them. The CDR3 DNA is TGTGCCAGCAGTTTAGGGGCAGGGGCGAGAGAGACCCAGTACTTC. This translates into CASSLGAGARETQYF. The variable domain in full, with the rest retrieved from reference TRBV28 and TRBJ2-5, is DVKVTQSSRYLVKRTGEKVFLECVQDMDHENMFWYRQDPGLGLRLIYFSYDVKMKEKGDIPEGYSVSREKKERFSLILESASTNQTSMYLCASSLGAGARETQYFGPGTRLLVL.

This clonotype occurred many times. This chain links TRBV20-1 with TRBJ2-3, with TRBD2 matching over 11 bases. This CDR3 is built from 20 residues. Unmatched junction bases numbered 21, after V lost 3 bases and J lost 4 bases. The V gene's germline CDR1 is DFQATT and CDR2 SNEGSKA (reference sequence). As DNA, the CDR3 is TGCAGTGCTAGCCTTCAGATAACTAGCGGGAGTTGGCAGTCAGCAGATACGCAGTATTTT. This encodes CSASLQITSGSWQSADTQYF.

This clonotype ranks as medium-sized (0.01 to 0.1%). The V gene is TRBV10-2, the J gene TRBJ1-3; D remains ambiguous. CDR3 size: 14 residues. Germline values: CDR1 WSHSY, CDR2 SAAADI. The V and J ends lost 8 bases and 0 bases respectively, with 11 bases between them. CDR3 residues: CASSGFLSGNTIYF. The CDR3, as DNA: TGCGCCAGCTCCGGGTTCCTCTCTGGAAACACCATATATTTT.

The genes are TRBV29-1 and TRBJ2-1; D is unclear. This CDR3 has 14 residues. Germline assignment: CDR1 SQVTM and CDR2 ANQGSEA. V was shortened by 4 bases and J by 0 bases, with 10 bases between the two germline ends. The CDR3 bases are TGCAGCGTTGTAGTACAGCTCTCCTACAATGAGCAGTTCTTC. This translates into CSVVVQLSYNEQFF.

This clonotype showed up many times. CDR3 region: CASSLSGGRAEAFF. In DNA form, the CDR3 reads TGTGCCAGCAGTTTGTCGGGGGGGAGAGCTGAAGCTTTCTTT. This sequence joins TRBV12-3 or TRBV12-4 and TRBJ1-1, with D tentatively TRBD1 (5 bases). CDR3 size: 14 residues. The V and J ends lost 3 bases and 6 bases respectively, with 14 bases between them.

The sample holds many counts of this clonotype. The chain couples TRBV18 to TRBJ1-5; no clear D gene. The CDR3 is 13 amino acids. CDR1 and CDR2 from the germline V gene are KGHSH and LQKENI. Trimming left V 6 bases short and J 4 bases short, with 10 bases between. This CDR3 is CASSFSGNQPQHF. The DNA for the CDR3 is TGTGCCAGCTCTTTTTCAGGAAATCAGCCCCAGCATTTT.

There are many counts of this clonotype. The V call is TRBV20-1, the J call TRBJ2-7; D might be TRBD1 (5 bases). CDR1 is DFQATT, CDR2 SNEGSKA, per germline (reference sequence). The CDR3 loop spans 15 amino acids. Trimming cost V 4 bases and J 0 bases, with 16 bases left between them. The CDR3 region has the DNA TGCAGTGCTAACCCCAGGGTTGCTAGCTCCTACGAGCAGTACGTC. It yields the protein CSANPRVASSYEQYV.

This clonotype was counted at least ten times. The chain links TRBV28 to TRBJ2-5; D gene ambiguous. Trimming removed 4 bases from V and 8 bases from J, with 14 bases in between. The CDR3 consists of 13 residues. Germline V gene sequence: CDR1 MDHEN, CDR2 SYDVKM. CDR3 in amino acids: CASSSPPSETQYF. The DNA of the CDR3 is TGTGCCAGCAGTTCCCCCCCAAGTGAAACCCAGTACTTC.

By sample share, this clonotype is medium-sized. The chain joins TRBV10-3 to TRBJ2-3; the D is unclear. V was cut by 8 bases and J by 1 base, with 13 bases left in between. Germline V lookup: CDR1 ENHRY, CDR2 SYGVKD. The CDR3 runs 14 residues. CDR3 coding DNA: TGTGCCATCTCTAGGGTGGACGGCACAGATACGCAGTATTTT. It yields the protein CAISRVDGTDTQYF.

This clonotype is medium-sized in the sample. The chain is built from TRBV7-8 and TRBJ2-7, with 11 bases lining up with TRBD2. This CDR3 has 16 residues. The trim removed 2 bases at V and 3 bases at J, leaving 6 bases unmatched. Per the germline V gene, CDR1 is SGHVS and CDR2 is FQNEAQ. The CDR3 DNA sequence: TGTGCCAGCAGCTTATCTCTAGCGGGGGGTTACTACGAGCAGTACTTC. This translates into CASSLSLAGGYYEQYF.

The rearrangement joins TRBV27 to TRBJ2-7; either TRBD1 or TRBD2 may supply D (5 bases each). V lost 3 bases, J lost 4 bases, and 16 bases lay in between. The CDR3 runs to 15 residues. Per the germline V gene, CDR1 is MNHEY and CDR2 is SMNVEV (reference sequence). This chain's CDR3 is CASSLFRGQSYEQYF. In nucleotides, the CDR3 is TGTGCCAGCAGTTTGTTTCGGGGCCAGAGTTACGAGCAGTACTTC.

This clonotype was seen repeatedly, ten times or more. This chain joins TRBV6-6 and TRBJ1-3; no reliable D call. The CDR3 contains 11 residues. Germline CDR1 MNHNY, CDR2 SVGAGI (reference sequence). V shed 4 bases and J shed 7 bases, with 5 bases lying between them. The CDR3 coding sequence is TGTGCCAGCAGTTTGGGGAACACCATATATTTT. Protein sequence: CASSLGNTIYF.

V and J are TRBV6-5 and TRBJ1-1; D not certain. Germline CDR1 and CDR2: MNHEY and SVGAGI. The CDR3 consists of 15 residues. The V end was cut by 5 bases, the J end by 0 bases, with 13 bases between. Written as DNA, the CDR3 is TGTGCCAGCAGTCATCGAGCAAGTATGAACACTGAAGCTTTCTTT. Its translation: CASSHRASMNTEAFF.

Many counts were recorded for this clonotype. This sequence joins TRBV12-3 or TRBV12-4 and TRBJ1-2, with D unclear. Between the trimmed V and J ends, which lost 6 bases and 4 bases, there was a span of 12 bases. The CDR3 runs to 13 residues. The CDR3 is CASSSLSAYGYTF. CDR3 DNA: TGTGCCAGCAGCTCCCTCTCGGCCTATGGCTACACCTTC.

Sample share makes this clonotype medium-sized. The chain has TRBV4-1 and TRBJ1-2; tentatively, D is TRBD1 (5 bases). Germline V gene lookup returns CDR1 MGHRA and CDR2 YSYEKL. V was pared by 0 bases and J by 0 bases, with 11 bases between. CDR3 size: 16 residues. The CDR3 DNA sequence: TGCGCCAGCAGCCAAGAAATCCAGGGCGCTAACTATGGCTACACCTTC. Its translation: CASSQEIQGANYGYTF.

This clonotype was detected many times. The rearrangement links TRBV20-1 to TRBJ1-1, with D hard to call. The CDR3 loop spans 11 amino acids. Per the germline V gene, CDR1 is DFQATT and CDR2 is SNEGSKA (reference sequence). V gave up 3 bases and J gave up 6 bases, with 8 bases separating them. CDR3 protein: CSASHHSEAFF. The CDR3 bases are TGCAGTGCTAGTCACCACTCTGAAGCTTTCTTT.

This clonotype was picked up many times. The gene calls are TRBV6-1 and TRBJ1-5; D remains unclear. CDR3 length: 12 residues. Trimming removed 0 bases at V and 7 bases at J, with 4 bases between. Per the germline V gene, CDR1 is MNHNS and CDR2 is SASEGT. Here the CDR3 DNA reads TGTGCCAGCAGTGAAGCGTTCCAGCCCCAGCATTTT. This gives the protein CASSEAFQPQHF.

In this sample, this clonotype turned up a few times. Since a much larger clone is just one base distant, this may be a read error. The chain joins TRBV12-3 or TRBV12-4 to TRBJ1-6, with TRBD1 matching 8 bases. The CDR3 spans 14 residues. Germline trimming cut 6 bases from V and 11 bases from J; bases unmatched to any gene: 9. The CDR3 spells CASSKGQDGAPLHF. The CDR3 nucleotides read TGTGCCAGCAGCAAGGGACAGGATGGGGCACCCCTCCACTTT.